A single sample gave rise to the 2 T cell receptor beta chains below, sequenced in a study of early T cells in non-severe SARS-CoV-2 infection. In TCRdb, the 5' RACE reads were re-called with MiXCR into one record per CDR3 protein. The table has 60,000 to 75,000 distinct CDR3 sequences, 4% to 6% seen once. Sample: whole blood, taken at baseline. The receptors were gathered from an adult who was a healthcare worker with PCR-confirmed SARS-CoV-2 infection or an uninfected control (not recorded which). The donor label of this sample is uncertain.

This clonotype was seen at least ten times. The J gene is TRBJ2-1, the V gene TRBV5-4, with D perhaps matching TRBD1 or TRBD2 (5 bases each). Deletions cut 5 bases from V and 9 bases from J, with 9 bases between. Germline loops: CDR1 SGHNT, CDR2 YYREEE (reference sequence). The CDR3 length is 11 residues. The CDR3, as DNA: TGTGCCAGCAGAGGTGGGGGTGAGCAGTTCTTC. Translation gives CASRGGGEQFF.

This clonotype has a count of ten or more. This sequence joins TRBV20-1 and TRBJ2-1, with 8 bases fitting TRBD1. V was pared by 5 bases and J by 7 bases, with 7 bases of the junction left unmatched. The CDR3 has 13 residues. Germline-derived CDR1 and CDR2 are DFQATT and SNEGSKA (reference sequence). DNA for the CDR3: TGCAGTGCTTCCGGGACAGGAGTGAATGAGCAGTTCTTC. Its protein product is CSASGTGVNEQFF.